This T cell receptor beta chain was recorded in a study of T cells in Graves' hyperthyroidism and ophthalmopathy. RNA transcripts yielded amplified TCR beta CDR3 regions. First-round RT-PCR targeting the TCR CDR3 was performed with the HTBI primer set. TCRdb processed the multiplex PCR reads anew with MiXCR; each CDR3 protein has one entry. Here the sample spans about 320,000 distinct CDR3 sequences, about 15% being singletons. The germline gives CDR1 MGHRA, CDR2 YSYEKL. J gave up 0 bases and V 6 bases, and 5 bases lay outside the gene matches. The CDR3 is 16 residues long. Patients with uncontrolled infections, other autoimmune diseases, pregnancy or lactation were excluded.

Sequencing was carried out using blood. The V gene is TRBV4-1, the J gene TRBJ2-7, with 13 bases that match TRBD2. The source is a man aged 25 to 40 with Graves' hyperthyroidism. The DNA for the CDR3 is TGCGCCAGCAGACCCACTAGCGGGGGGGCCTCCTACGAGCAGTACTTC. It is translated as CASRPTSGGASYEQYF.